Listed below are T cell receptor beta chains from one sample, sequenced in a study of memory CD4+ T cells and cytomegalovirus serostatus. Repertoires were generated with immunoSEQ multiplex PCR, while TCRdb's copy carries only in-frame clones and drops some. In the table there are approximately 40,000 clones, about three quarters of which are singletons. Input material: memory CD4+ T cells from blood. Receptor source: an adult in good health and CMV-seronegative. Each CDR3 is given with its conserved first and last residue. A D gene is named only where the DNA matches it firmly.

V: TRBV7-9; length: 16; J: TRBJ2-2; D: TRBD2; CDR3: CASNLVAGPNTGELFF; DNA: TGTGCCAGCAACCTGGTAGCGGGTCCAAACACCGGGGAGCTGTTTTTT
V: TRBV7-2; length: 13; J: TRBJ2-7; D: -; CDR3: CASSLASRGEQYF; DNA: TGTGCCAGCAGCTTAGCATCTCGGGGAGAGCAGTACTTC
V: TRBV27; length: 16; J: TRBJ2-7; D: TRBD2; CDR3: CASSPDGAGEEYEQYF; DNA: TGTGCCAGCAGTCCCGATGGGGCGGGAGAGGAGTACGAGCAGTACTTC
V: TRBV2; length: 14; J: TRBJ1-1; D: TRBD1; CDR3: CASSREQGDTEAFF; DNA: TGTGCCAGCAGTCGTGAACAGGGGGACACTGAAGCTTTCTTT
V: TRBV4-1; length: 18; J: TRBJ2-4; D: TRBD2; CDR3: CASSQGLAGGMSKNIQYF; DNA: TGCGCCAGCAGCCAAGGGCTAGCGGGAGGAATGAGCAAAAACATTCAGTACTTC
V: TRBV12-5; length: 15; J: TRBJ2-5; D: TRBD1; CDR3: CASGTGQGGVETQYF; DNA: TGTGCTAGTGGTACCGGACAGGGGGGTGTAGAGACCCAGTACTTC
V: TRBV2; length: 14; J: TRBJ1-3; D: -; CDR3: CASSDRISGNTIYF; DNA: TGTGCCAGCAGTGACCGGATTTCTGGAAACACCATATATTTT
V: TRBV11-1; length: 17; J: TRBJ2-7; D: TRBD2; CDR3: CASSFSAVLAGDGEQYF; DNA: TGTGCCAGCAGCTTTAGCGCGGTACTAGCGGGAGACGGCGAGCAGTACTTC
V: TRBV7-9; length: 15; J: TRBJ2-6; D: -; CDR3: CASEPRDTGANVLTF; DNA: TGTGCCAGCGAACCTCGGGATACTGGGGCCAACGTCCTGACTTTC
V: TRBV29-1; length: 14; J: TRBJ2-3; D: -; CDR3: CSVSTGIGTDTQYF; DNA: TGCAGCGTTTCTACCGGGATCGGCACAGATACGCAGTATTTT
V: TRBV7-2; length: 15; J: TRBJ1-1; D: TRBD1; CDR3: CASSLALTGGTEAFF; DNA: TGTGCCAGCAGCTTAGCCCTGACAGGGGGAACTGAAGCTTTCTTT
V: TRBV6-4; length: 14; J: TRBJ2-5; D: -; CDR3: CASSDQDYRETQYF; DNA: TGTGCCAGCAGTGATCAGGACTACCGAGAGACCCAGTACTTC
V: TRBV7-2; length: 15; J: TRBJ2-7; D: -; CDR3: CASSLASGNSYEQYF; DNA: TGTGCCAGCAGCTTAGCGTCTGGGAACTCCTACGAGCAGTACTTC
V: TRBV2; length: 12; J: TRBJ2-7; D: -; CDR3: CASRYPSYEQYF; DNA: TGTGCCAGCCGGTACCCAAGCTACGAGCAGTACTTC